The 20 T cell receptor beta chains given below trace back to one sample, sequenced in a study of cytomegalovirus exposure and HLA in healthy donors. Amplification used 60 Vbeta primers and 13 Jbeta primers. Profiling relied on immunoSEQ multiplex PCR, and the TCRdb table lists in-frame clones only, not all of them. Of under 150,000 clones in the sample, about 80% were seen once. The sample comprised PBMCs. The receptors were gathered from a girl aged 2 to 10 in good health and CMV-seronegative.

V is TRBV27 and J is TRBJ1-2; 12 nucleotides align to TRBD1. Unmatched junction bases numbered 10, after V lost 2 bases and J lost 6 bases. This CDR3 region has 17 residues. CDR1 MNHEY and CDR2 SMNVEV come from the germline V gene (reference sequence). The CDR3 protein is CASSLAGTGGLINGYTF. CDR3 DNA sequence: TGTGCCAGCAGTTTAGCCGGGACAGGGGGCCTAATTAATGGCTACACCTTC.

This chain connects TRBV5-4 to TRBJ1-5, with a weak D call TRBD1 (6 bases). Germline V gives CDR1 SGHNT, CDR2 YYREEE (reference sequence). V was cut by 2 bases and J by 3 bases, with 18 bases left in between. The CDR3 contains 17 residues. This CDR3 is CASSFGPGHFINQPQHF. The CDR3 region has the DNA TGTGCCAGCAGCTTTGGACCGGGACACTTCATCAATCAGCCCCAGCATTTT.

This clone was picked up a small number of times. A junction end diverges from the germline sequence, so it may reflect a read error. The rearrangement links TRBV23-1 to TRBJ1-4; D is perhaps TRBD1 (6 bases). TRBV23-1 is labeled an ORF, and its function is uncertain. CDR3 size: 14 residues. This CDR3 is CASSQGTTNEKLFF. The CDR3 DNA sequence: TGCGCCAGCAGTCAGGGGACAACAAATGAAAAACTGTTTTTT.

This clone occurred once. The chain employs TRBV4-1 and TRBJ1-2, with 7 bases lining up with TRBD1. V was clipped by 4 bases and J by 4 bases; unmatched bases: 9. Germline loops: CDR1 MGHRA, CDR2 YSYEKL. This CDR3 is 15 amino acids long. The CDR3 protein is CASSPNRGTGYGYTF. As DNA, the CDR3 is TGCGCCAGCAGCCCGAACAGGGGTACGGGCTATGGCTACACCTTC.

Of note for this clone: A junction boundary mismatches the germline segment, possibly from a read error. The CDR3 bases are TGTGCCTGGCAACAGCACTCTGGAAACACCGTATATTTT. This encodes CAWQQHSGNTVYF. The rearrangement uses TRBV30 and TRBJ1-3; D is unresolved. Germline V gene sequence: CDR1 GTSNPN, CDR2 SVGIG (reference sequence). The CDR3 loop spans 13 amino acids.

The J gene is TRBJ2-2, the V gene TRBV6-5; the match to TRBD1 covers 7 bases. The germline gives CDR1 MNHEY, CDR2 SVGAGI. The V gene end was trimmed by 6 bases and the J gene end by 5 bases; junction bases not matched to a gene: 9. The CDR3 consists of 15 residues. In nucleotides, the CDR3 is TGTGCCAGCAGACAGACGGGACAGCAGACCGGGGAGCTGTTTTTT. This codes for CASRQTGQQTGELFF.

The rearrangement uses TRBV4-1 and TRBJ1-2; D remains ambiguous. Per the germline V gene, CDR1 is MGHRA and CDR2 is YSYEKL. The CDR3 is made up of 13 amino acids. V lost 1 base and J lost 4, with 7 bases in between. CDR3 region: CASSQGSGYGYTF. The CDR3 DNA reads as TGCGCCAGCAGCCAAGGGTCAGGCTATGGCTACACCTTC.

This clone was seen only once. The chain links TRBV4-3 to TRBJ2-5; 9 nucleotides match TRBD2. The length of the CDR3 is 14 residues. J lost 5 bases, V lost 4 bases, and 5 bases had no gene match. Germline loops: CDR1 LGHNA, CDR2 YSLEER. As DNA, the CDR3 is TGCGCCAGCAGCCCGAGACTAGCGGTGGAGACCCAGTACTTC. This translates into CASSPRLAVETQYF.

This sequence joins TRBV7-2 and TRBJ2-7; TRBD2 matches 8 bases. The V gene end was trimmed by 5 bases and the J gene end by 3 bases; junction bases not matched to a gene: 3. The CDR3 loop spans 13 amino acids. Germline V CDR1 and CDR2: SGHTA, FQGNSA. CDR3 DNA: TGTGCCAGCAGCCGGGAGGGCCGCTACGAGCAGTACTTC. Translating it yields CASSREGRYEQYF. The whole variable domain, remainder taken from reference TRBV7-2 and TRBJ2-7, is GAGVSQSPSNKVTEKGKDVELRCDPISGHTALYWYRQSLGQGLEFLIYFQGNSAPDKSGLPSDRFSAERTGGSVSTLTIQRTQQEDSAVYLCASSREGRYEQYFGPGTRLTVT.

The CDR3 DNA sequence: TGTGCCAGCAGCCCCAGCGGGGGCCAAGAGACCCAGTACTTC. Translated, it gives CASSPSGGQETQYF. This sequence joins TRBV4-2 and TRBJ2-5; 8 positions match TRBD2. The CDR3 runs 14 residues. The V gene's germline CDR1 is LGHNA and CDR2 YNFKEQ. V shed 4 bases, J shed 1 base, and the junction held 2 bases outside the gene matches.

The J gene is TRBJ2-7, the V gene TRBV5-1; possible D gene TRBD1, 6 bases. CDR3 size: 14 residues. Germline CDR1 SGHRS, CDR2 YFSETQ. Between the trimmed V and J ends, which lost 4 bases and 3 bases, there was a span of 14 bases. In DNA form, the CDR3 reads TGCGCCAGCAGCGCGATAACAGGGAACTACGAGCAGTACTTC. This sequence encodes CASSAITGNYEQYF.

The gene calls are TRBV9 and TRBJ2-3, with 7 positions matching TRBD2. V shed 0 bases and J 6 bases; nucleotides not matched to a gene: 1. CDR3 size: 13 residues. CDR1 and CDR2 from the germline V gene are SGDLS and YYNGEE. CDR3 bases: TGTGCCAGCAGCGTAGGAGCGGGGGATACGCAGTATTTT. Translating it yields CASSVGAGDTQYF.

The V call is TRBV15, the J call TRBJ2-2; 13 bases line up with TRBD2. J was trimmed by 3 bases and V by 0 bases; bases with no gene match: 4. The germline V gene encodes CDR1 LNHNV and CDR2 YYDKDF (reference sequence). The CDR3 is 18 amino acids. The CDR3 nucleotides read TGTGCCACCAGCAGAGATAGAGGACTAGCGGGAGACACCGGGGAGCTGTTTTTT. Protein product: CATSRDRGLAGDTGELFF.

The V gene is TRBV18, the J gene TRBJ2-5, with D tentatively TRBD2 (6 bases). The CDR3 has 15 amino acids. V shed 2 bases and J shed 5 bases, with 15 bases lying between them. Germline-derived CDR1 and CDR2 are KGHSH and LQKENI. CDR3 in DNA: TGTGCCAGCTCACCAAAGACCGGAGGGTTGGAGACCCAGTACTTC. Its translation: CASSPKTGGLETQYF.

The chain couples TRBV30 to TRBJ2-1, with 9 bases aligning to TRBD2. The CDR3 totals 15 residues. The germline CDR1 and CDR2 sequences are GTSNPN and SVGIG (reference sequence). J lost 0 bases, V lost 2 bases, and 2 bases had no gene match. The CDR3, as DNA: TGTGCCTGGAGTAAGCGGGAGGACTCCTACAATGAGCAGTTCTTC. Its translation is CAWSKREDSYNEQFF.

This clone was seen just once. V gene TRBV19 combines with J gene TRBJ1-2; D might be TRBD1 (6 bases). CDR3 size: 15 residues. Trimming took 3 bases from V and 0 from J, leaving 11 bases between them. Germline assignment: CDR1 LNHDA and CDR2 SQIVND (reference sequence). As DNA, the CDR3 is TGTGCCAGTAGTATTTCCAGGGGAGCTAACTATGGCTACACCTTC. Its protein product is CASSISRGANYGYTF.

The genes are TRBV30 and TRBJ2-5; TRBD2 matches 7 bases. The DNA end is more similar to TRBJ2-7, so the J call may be wrong. This CDR3 is 13 amino acids long. Germline loops: CDR1 GTSNPN, CDR2 SVGIG (reference sequence). DNA of the CDR3: TGTGCCTGGAGTGGGGGGGGTGCCCTCGAGCAGTACTTC. Protein product: CAWSGGGALEQYF.

The J gene is TRBJ1-2, the V gene TRBV19; possibly TRBD1 for D (5 bases). CDR1 is LNHDA, CDR2 SQIVND, per germline (reference sequence). With 3 bases removed from V and 5 bases from J, the gap between germline ends came to 10 bases. This CDR3 is built from 13 residues. DNA for the CDR3: TGTGCCAGTAGTATCACGCCAGGGTATGGCTACACCTTC. Protein: CASSITPGYGYTF.

The chain combines TRBV6-5 with TRBJ1-1, with D perhaps matching TRBD1 (5 bases). Germline V lookup: CDR1 MNHEY, CDR2 SVGAGI. The CDR3 consists of 15 residues. Trimming stripped 2 bases from V and 0 bases from J, with 10 bases between. CDR3 nucleotide sequence: TGTGCCAGCAGTTACCTAGGACACATGAACACTGAAGCTTTCTTT. This translates into CASSYLGHMNTEAFF.

The chain is built from TRBV27 and TRBJ2-1, with 8 bases that match TRBD2. The CDR3 is 16 residues long. J was trimmed by 7 bases and V by 6 bases; bases with no gene match: 14. The germline gives CDR1 MNHEY, CDR2 SMNVEV (reference sequence). The CDR3 is CASRTPSGGRGNEQFF. Here the CDR3 DNA reads TGTGCCAGCAGAACCCCCTCGGGAGGGCGGGGAAATGAGCAGTTCTTC.